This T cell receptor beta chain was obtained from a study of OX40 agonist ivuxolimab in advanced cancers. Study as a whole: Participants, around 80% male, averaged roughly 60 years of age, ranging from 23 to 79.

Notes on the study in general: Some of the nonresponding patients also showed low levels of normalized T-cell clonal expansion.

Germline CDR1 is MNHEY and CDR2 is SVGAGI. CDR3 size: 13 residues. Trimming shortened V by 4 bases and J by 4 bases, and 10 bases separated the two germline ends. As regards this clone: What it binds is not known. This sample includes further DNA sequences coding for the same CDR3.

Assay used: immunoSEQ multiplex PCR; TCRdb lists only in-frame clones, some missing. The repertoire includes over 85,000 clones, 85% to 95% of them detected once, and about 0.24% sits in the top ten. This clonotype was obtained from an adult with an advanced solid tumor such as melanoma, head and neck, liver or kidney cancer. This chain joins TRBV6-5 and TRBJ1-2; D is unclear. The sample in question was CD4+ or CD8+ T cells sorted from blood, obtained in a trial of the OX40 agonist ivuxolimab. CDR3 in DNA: TGTGCCAGCAGTTCGAGGGAAGGCTATGGCTACACCTTC. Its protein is CASSSREGYGYTF.